This TCR beta chain emerged from a study of beta chain features in type 1 diabetes. Whole-study findings and limits: In the patient group, naive, central memory and Treg TCRB repertoires seemed more alike than in the healthy donor group. Type 1 diabetes patients showed a moderate but significant shortening of TCRB CDR3s in all four CD4+ subsets.

Germline assignment: CDR1 SQVTM and CDR2 ANQGSEA. With 6 bases clipped from V and 7 bases from J, the junction kept 6 bases outside the gene matches. The CDR3 loop spans 14 amino acids. Worth noting for this clone: What it recognizes is unknown.

One heparinised draw of blood, averaging roughly 120 mL, came from each donor. Isolated RNA was reverse transcribed in full, so expressed TCRB transcripts were sequenced. Repertoires were generated with immunoSEQ multiplex PCR, while TCRdb's copy carries only in-frame clones and drops some. The sample lists 200,000 to 300,000 clones; just over 20% were seen once. The clonotype comes from a woman aged 40 to 50 with type 1 diabetes. Sequences were obtained from naive CD4+ T cells from blood. This rearrangement joins TRBV29-1 to TRBJ2-1, with 13 bases identical to TRBD2. Here the CDR3 reads CSVVGLAGPNEQFF. CDR3 nucleotides: TGCAGCGTGGTGGGACTAGCGGGGCCTAATGAGCAGTTCTTC.